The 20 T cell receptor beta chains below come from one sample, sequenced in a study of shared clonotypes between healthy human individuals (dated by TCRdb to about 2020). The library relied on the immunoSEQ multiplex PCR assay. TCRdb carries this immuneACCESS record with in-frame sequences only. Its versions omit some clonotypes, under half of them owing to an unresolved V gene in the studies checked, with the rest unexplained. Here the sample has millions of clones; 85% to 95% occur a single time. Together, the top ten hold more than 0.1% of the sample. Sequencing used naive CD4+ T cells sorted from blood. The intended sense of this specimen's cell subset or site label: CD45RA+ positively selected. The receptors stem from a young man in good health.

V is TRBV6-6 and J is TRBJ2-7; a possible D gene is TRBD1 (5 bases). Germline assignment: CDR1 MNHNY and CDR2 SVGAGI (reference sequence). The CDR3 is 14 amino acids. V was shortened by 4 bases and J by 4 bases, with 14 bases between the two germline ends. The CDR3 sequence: CASSWGRVTYEQYF. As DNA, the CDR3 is TGTGCCAGCAGTTGGGGCAGAGTCACGTACGAGCAGTACTTC.

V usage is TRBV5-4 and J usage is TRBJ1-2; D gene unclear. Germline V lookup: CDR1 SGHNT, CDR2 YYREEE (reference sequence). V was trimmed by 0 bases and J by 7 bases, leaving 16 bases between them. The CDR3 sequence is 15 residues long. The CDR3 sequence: CASSLVAEQRGGYTF. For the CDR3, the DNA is TGTGCCAGCAGCTTGGTGGCAGAACAGCGGGGTGGCTACACCTTC.

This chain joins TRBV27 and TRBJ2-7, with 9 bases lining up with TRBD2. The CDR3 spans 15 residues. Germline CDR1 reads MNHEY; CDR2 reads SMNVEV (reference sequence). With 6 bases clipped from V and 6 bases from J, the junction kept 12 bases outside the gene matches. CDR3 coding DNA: TGTGCCAGCAGCCGCACTGGGACTAGCTGGCGCGAGCAGTACTTC. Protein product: CASSRTGTSWREQYF.

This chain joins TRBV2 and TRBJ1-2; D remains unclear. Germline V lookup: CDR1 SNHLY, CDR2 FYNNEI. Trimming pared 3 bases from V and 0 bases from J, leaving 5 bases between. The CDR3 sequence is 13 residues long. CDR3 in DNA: TGTGCCAGCAGTGATAGGACTAACTATGGCTACACCTTC. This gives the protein CASSDRTNYGYTF. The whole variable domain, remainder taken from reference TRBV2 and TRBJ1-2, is EPEVTQTPSHQVTQMGQEVILRCVPISNHLYFYWYRQILGQKVEFLVSFYNNEISEKSEIFDDQFSVERPDGSNFTLKIRSTKLEDSAMYFCASSDRTNYGYTFGSGTRLTVV.

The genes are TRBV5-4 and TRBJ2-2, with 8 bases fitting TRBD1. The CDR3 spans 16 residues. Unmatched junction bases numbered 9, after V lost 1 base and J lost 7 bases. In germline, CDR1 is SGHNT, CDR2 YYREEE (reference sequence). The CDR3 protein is CASSLLGQGSFGELFF. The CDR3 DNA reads TGTGCCAGCAGCTTGCTCGGACAGGGTTCCTTCGGGGAGCTGTTTTTT.

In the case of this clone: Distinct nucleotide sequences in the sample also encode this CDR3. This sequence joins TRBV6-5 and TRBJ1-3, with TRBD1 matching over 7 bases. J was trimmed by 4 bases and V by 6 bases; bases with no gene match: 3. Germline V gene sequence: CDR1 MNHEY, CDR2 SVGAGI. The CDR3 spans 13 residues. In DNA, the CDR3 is TGTGCCAGCAGCTCGACAGGGGGAAACACCATATATTTT. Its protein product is CASSSTGGNTIYF.

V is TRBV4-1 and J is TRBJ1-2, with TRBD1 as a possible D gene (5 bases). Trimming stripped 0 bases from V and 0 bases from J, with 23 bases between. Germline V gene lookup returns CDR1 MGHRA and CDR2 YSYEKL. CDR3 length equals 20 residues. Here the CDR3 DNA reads TGCGCCAGCAGCCAAGACCGAGGGGTCCTCCCATTCTTTTCTAACTATGGCTACACCTTC. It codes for CASSQDRGVLPFFSNYGYTF.

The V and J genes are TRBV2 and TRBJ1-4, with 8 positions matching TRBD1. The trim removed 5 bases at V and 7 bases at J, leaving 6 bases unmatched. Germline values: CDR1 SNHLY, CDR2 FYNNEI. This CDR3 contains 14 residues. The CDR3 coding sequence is TGTGCCAGCAGTCTGGACAGGGTGGTTGAAAAACTGTTTTTT. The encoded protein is CASSLDRVVEKLFF.

CDR3 region: CASSLRGESGNTIYF. The CDR3 DNA reads TGTGCCAGCAGCTTGCGGGGGGAGTCTGGAAACACCATATATTTT. This chain links TRBV5-8 with TRBJ1-3, with a possible D match to TRBD1 (5 bases). Germline V CDR1 and CDR2: SGHTS, YDEGEE. V dropped 1 base and J dropped 1 base, with 9 bases sitting between them. The CDR3 has 15 amino acids.

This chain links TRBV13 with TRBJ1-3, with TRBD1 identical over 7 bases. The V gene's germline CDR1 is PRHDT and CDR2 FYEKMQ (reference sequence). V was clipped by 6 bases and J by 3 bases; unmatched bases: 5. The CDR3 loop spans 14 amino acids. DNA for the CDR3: TGTGCCAGCAGTCGTGACAGGGTTGGAAACACCATATATTTT. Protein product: CASSRDRVGNTIYF.

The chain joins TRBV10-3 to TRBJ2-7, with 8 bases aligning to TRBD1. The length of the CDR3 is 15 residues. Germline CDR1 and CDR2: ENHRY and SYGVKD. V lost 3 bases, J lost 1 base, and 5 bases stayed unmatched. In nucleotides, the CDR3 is TGTGCCATCAGTGACAGGGGGCGCGTTTCCTACGAGCAGTACTTC. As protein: CAISDRGRVSYEQYF.

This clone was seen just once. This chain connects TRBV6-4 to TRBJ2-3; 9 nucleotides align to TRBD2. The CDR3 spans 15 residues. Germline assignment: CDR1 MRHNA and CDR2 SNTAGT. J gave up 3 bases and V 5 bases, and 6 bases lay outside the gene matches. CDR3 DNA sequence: TGTGCCAGCAGTAGGACTAGCGTGGGGACAGATACGCAGTATTTT. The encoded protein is CASSRTSVGTDTQYF.

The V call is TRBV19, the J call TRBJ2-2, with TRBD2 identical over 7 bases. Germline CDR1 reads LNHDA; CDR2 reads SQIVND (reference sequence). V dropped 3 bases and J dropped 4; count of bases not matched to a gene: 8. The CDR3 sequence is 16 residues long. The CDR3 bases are TGTGCCAGTAGTATCCTTCCGGGAGGCTCCACCGGGGAGCTGTTTTTT. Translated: CASSILPGGSTGELFF.

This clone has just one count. The chain's CDR3 is CASSTGQGKGIGTDTQYF. For the CDR3, the DNA is TGCGCCAGCAGCACCGGACAGGGAAAGGGGATAGGAACAGATACGCAGTATTTT. The rearrangement joins TRBV5-1 to TRBJ2-3, with TRBD1 matching over 8 bases. The CDR3 runs to 18 residues. Germline values: CDR1 SGHRS, CDR2 YFSETQ. Trimming at V came to 4 bases and at J to 3 bases, leaving 16 bases not matched to a gene. The full variable domain, its missing parts supplied by reference TRBV5-1 and TRBJ2-3, is KAGVTQTPRYLIKTRGQQVTLSCSPISGHRSVSWYQQTPGQGLQFLFEYFSETQRNKGNFPGRFSGRQFSNSRSEMNVSTLELGDSALYLCASSTGQGKGIGTDTQYFGPGTRLTVL.

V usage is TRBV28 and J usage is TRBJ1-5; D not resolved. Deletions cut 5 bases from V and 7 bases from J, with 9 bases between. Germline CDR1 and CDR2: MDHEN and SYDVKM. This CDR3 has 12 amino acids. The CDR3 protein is CASSPIYQPQHF. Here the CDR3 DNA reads TGTGCCAGCAGTCCCATTTACCAGCCCCAGCATTTT.

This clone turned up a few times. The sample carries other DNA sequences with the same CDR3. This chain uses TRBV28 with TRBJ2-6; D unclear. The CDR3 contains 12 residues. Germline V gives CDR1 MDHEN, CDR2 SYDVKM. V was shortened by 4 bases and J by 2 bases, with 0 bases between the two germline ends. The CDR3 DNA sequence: TGTGCCAGCAGTTCTGGGGCCAACGTCCTGACTTTC. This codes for CASSSGANVLTF.

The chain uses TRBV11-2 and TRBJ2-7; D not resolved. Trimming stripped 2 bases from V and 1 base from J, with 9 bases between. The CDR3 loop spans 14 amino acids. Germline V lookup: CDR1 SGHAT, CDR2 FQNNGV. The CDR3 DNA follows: TGTGCCAGCAGCTTATACCGCGTTTCCTACGAGCAGTACTTC. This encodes CASSLYRVSYEQYF. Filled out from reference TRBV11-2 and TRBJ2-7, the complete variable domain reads EAGVAQSPRYKIIEKRQSVAFWCNPISGHATLYWYQQILGQGPKLLIQFQNNGVVDDSQLPKDRFSAERLKGVDSTLKIQPAKLEDSAVYLCASSLYRVSYEQYFGPGTRLTVT.

CDR3 bases: TGTGCCAGCAGCTTTGGGACTAGCTCTCGCACCGGGGAGCTGTTTTTT. Protein product: CASSFGTSSRTGELFF. The V call is TRBV7-3, the J call TRBJ2-2, with 9 positions matching TRBD2. The CDR3 sequence is 16 residues long. CDR1 and CDR2 from the germline V gene are SGHTA and FQGTGA. V shed 3 bases and J 4 bases; nucleotides not matched to a gene: 6.

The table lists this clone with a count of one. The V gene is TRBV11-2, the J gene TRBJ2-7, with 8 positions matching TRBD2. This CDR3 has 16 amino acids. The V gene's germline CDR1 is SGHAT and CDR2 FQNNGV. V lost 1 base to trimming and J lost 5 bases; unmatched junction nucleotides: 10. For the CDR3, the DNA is TGTGCCAGCAGCTTAGGAAGGGGCGGGAGGTCCCACGAGCAGTACTTC. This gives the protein CASSLGRGGRSHEQYF. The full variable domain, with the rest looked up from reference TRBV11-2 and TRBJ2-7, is EAGVAQSPRYKIIEKRQSVAFWCNPISGHATLYWYQQILGQGPKLLIQFQNNGVVDDSQLPKDRFSAERLKGVDSTLKIQPAKLEDSAVYLCASSLGRGGRSHEQYFGPGTRLTVT.

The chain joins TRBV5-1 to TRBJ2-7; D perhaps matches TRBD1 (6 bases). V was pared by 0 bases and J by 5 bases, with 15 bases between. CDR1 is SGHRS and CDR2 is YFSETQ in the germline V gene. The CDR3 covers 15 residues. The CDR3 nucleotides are TGCGCCAGCAGCTTGGAGGCAGGGGTATCCAACGAGCAGTACTTC. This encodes CASSLEAGVSNEQYF.